This TCR beta chain originates from a study of blood T cell repertoires in COVID-19. For the study at large: PBMCs, B-cell-depleted T cells, or T cells were the source of the cDNA or gDNA that made up the material.

This CDR3 spans 13 amino acids. V lost 8 bases to trimming and J lost 9 bases; unmatched junction nucleotides: 2. Germline assignment: CDR1 LNHDA and CDR2 SQIVND (reference sequence). In the authors' workflow: How many nucleated cells were present was estimated from reference gene primer amplification. The assay was immunoSEQ multiplex PCR, and TCRdb's table has in-frame clones only and misses some. V, J and clone size are those of that table, while D and trimming were read from the DNA. The top ten clones hold less than 60% of a sample with tens of thousands of clones, over 60% of them seen once. Sequenced material: peripheral blood. V is TRBV19 and J is TRBJ2-1; 15 bases align to TRBD2. This receptor was taken from a human donor in a cohort sampled during active COVID-19. The CDR3 loop is CASRTSGRGEQFF. In DNA form, the CDR3 reads TGTGCCAGTCGGACTAGCGGGAGGGGTGAGCAGTTCTTC.